The clone carrying this T cell receptor (beta chain) occurred a few times. The second PCR ran about 6 to 11 cycles with a sample-barcoded 5' primer and J-beta primers. From the 5' RACE reads, TCRdb called clonotypes with MiXCR, one entry per CDR3 protein. The sample lists 1,500,000 or so distinct CDR3 sequences; approximately 59% were seen once. This entry comes from a study of blood T cells in healthy people across ages. The clonotype originates from a man aged 18 to 30 in good health. The sample was blood.

The CDR3 loop is CASSQKQTGIQPQHF. The CDR3, as DNA: TGCGCCAGCAGCCAGAAACAGACAGGAATTCAGCCCCAGCATTTT. The genes are TRBV4-1 and TRBJ1-5; maybe TRBD1 (6 bases). The germline V gene encodes CDR1 MGHRA and CDR2 YSYEKL. The CDR3 is 15 residues long. V lost 3 bases to trimming and J lost 6 bases, with 15 bases between them.